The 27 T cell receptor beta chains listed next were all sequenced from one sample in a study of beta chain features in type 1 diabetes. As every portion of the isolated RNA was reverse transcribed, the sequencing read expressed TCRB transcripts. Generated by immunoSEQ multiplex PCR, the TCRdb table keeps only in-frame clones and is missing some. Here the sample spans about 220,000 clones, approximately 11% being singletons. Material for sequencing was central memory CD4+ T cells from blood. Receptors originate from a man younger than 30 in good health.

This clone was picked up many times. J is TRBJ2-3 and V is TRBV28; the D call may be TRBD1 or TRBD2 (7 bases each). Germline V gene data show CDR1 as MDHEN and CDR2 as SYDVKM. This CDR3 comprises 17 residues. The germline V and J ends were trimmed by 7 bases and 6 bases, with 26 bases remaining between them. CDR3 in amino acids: CASTLAQTGAGEDTQYF. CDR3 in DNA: TGTGCCAGCACTCTAGCCCAAACAGGGGCGGGGGAGGATACGCAGTATTTT.

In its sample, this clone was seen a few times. The chain's CDR3 is CASSQNRLSSYNEQFF. The CDR3 coding sequence is TGTGCCAGCAGCCAGAACCGTTTAAGCTCCTACAATGAGCAGTTCTTC. The V call is TRBV4-2, the J call TRBJ2-1, with D hard to call. The V end lost 3 bases, the J end lost 0 bases, and 12 bases lay between the germline ends. This CDR3 has 16 residues. Germline V gene data show CDR1 as LGHNA and CDR2 as YNFKEQ.

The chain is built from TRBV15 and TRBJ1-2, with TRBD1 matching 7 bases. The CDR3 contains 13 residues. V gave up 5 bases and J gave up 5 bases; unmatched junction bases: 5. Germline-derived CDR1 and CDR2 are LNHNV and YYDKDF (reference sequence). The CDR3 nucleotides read TGTGCCACCAGCCAAGAGGACAGGTATGGCTACACCTTC. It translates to CATSQEDRYGYTF.

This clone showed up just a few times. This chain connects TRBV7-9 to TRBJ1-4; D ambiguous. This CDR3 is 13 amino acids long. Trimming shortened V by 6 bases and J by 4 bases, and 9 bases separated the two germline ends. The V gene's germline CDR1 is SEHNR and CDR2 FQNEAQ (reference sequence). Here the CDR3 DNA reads TGTGCCAGCAGGCGCCAGGATAATGAAAAACTGTTTTTT. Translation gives CASRRQDNEKLFF. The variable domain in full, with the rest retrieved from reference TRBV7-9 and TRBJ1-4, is DTGVSQNPRHKITKRGQNVTFRCDPISEHNRLYWYRQTLGQGPEFLTYFQNEAQLEKSRLLSDRFSAERPKGSFSTLEIQRTEQGDSAMYLCASRRQDNEKLFFGSGTQLSVL.

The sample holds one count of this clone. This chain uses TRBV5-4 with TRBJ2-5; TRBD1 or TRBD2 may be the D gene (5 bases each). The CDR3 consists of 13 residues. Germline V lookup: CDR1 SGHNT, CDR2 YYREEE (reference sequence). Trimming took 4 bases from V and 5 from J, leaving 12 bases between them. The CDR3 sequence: CASSKPGRETQYF. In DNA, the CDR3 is TGTGCCAGCAGCAAACCGGGACGCGAGACCCAGTACTTC.

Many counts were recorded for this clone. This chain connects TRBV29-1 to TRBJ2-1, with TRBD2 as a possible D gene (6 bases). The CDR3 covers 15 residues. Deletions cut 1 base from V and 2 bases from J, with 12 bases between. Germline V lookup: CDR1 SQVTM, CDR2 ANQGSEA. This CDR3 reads CSVEGAEGTYNEQFF. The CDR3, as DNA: TGCAGCGTTGAAGGCGCGGAGGGGACCTACAATGAGCAGTTCTTC.

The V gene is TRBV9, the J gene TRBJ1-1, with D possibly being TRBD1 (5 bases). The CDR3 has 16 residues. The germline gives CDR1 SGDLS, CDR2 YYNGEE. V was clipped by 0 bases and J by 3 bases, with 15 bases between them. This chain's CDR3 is CASSVVPGAADTEAFF. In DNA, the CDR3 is TGTGCCAGCAGCGTAGTTCCCGGGGCTGCGGACACTGAAGCTTTCTTT.

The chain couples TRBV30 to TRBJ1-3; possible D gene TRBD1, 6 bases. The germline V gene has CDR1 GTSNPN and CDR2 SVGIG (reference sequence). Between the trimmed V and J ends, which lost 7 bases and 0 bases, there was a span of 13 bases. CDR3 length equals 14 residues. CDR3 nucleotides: TGTGCCTTTCGCTGGACAGCCTCTGGAAACACCATATATTTT. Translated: CAFRWTASGNTIYF.

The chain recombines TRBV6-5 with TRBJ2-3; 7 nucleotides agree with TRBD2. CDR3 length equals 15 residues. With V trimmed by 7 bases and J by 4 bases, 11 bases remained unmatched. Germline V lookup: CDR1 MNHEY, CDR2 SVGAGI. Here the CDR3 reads CASTKGRGVADTQYF. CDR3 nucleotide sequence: TGTGCCAGCACCAAAGGGAGGGGCGTGGCAGATACGCAGTATTTT.

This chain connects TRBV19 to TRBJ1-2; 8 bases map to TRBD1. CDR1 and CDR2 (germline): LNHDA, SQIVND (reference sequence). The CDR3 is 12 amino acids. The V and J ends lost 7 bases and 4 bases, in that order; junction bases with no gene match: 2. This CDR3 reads CASNQGAYGYTF. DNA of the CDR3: TGTGCCAGTAATCAGGGGGCCTATGGCTACACCTTC.

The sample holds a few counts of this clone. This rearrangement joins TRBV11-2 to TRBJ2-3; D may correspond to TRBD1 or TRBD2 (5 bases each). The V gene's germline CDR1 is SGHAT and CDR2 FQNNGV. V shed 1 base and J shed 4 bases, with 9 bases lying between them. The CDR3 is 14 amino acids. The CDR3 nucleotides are TGTGCCAGCAGCTTAGGTGGGGACGCAGATACGCAGTATTTT. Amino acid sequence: CASSLGGDADTQYF.

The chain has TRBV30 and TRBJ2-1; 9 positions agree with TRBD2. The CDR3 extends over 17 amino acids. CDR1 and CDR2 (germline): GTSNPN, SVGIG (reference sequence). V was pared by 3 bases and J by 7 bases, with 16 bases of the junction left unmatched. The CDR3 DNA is TGTGCCTGGAGGGTAGGGAGAGCGGGAGGAGGATGGAATGAGCAGTTCTTC. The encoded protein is CAWRVGRAGGGWNEQFF.

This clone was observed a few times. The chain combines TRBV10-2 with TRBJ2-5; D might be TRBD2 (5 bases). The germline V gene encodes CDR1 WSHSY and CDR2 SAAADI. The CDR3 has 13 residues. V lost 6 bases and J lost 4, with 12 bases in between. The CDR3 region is CASSGLVGETQYF. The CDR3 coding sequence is TGCGCCAGCAGCGGACTGGTCGGAGAGACCCAGTACTTC.

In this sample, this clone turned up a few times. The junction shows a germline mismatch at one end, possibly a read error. CDR3: CAISEIAGPSTYEQYF. CDR3 coding DNA: TGTGCCATCAGTGAAATAGCGGGACCATCGACCTACGAGCAGTACTTC. The chain is built from TRBV6-1 and TRBJ2-7; 8 bases map to TRBD2. The germline CDR1 and CDR2 sequences are MNHNS and SASEGT. The CDR3 is 16 residues long.

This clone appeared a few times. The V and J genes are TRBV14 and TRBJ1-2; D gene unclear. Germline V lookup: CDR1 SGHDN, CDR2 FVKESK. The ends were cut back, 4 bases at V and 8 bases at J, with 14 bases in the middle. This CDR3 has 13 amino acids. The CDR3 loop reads CASSLWSARGYTF. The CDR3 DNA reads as TGTGCCAGCAGCCTGTGGTCCGCAAGAGGCTACACCTTC.

The CDR3 DNA reads as TGTGCCATCAGTGAGGAGTCCTACGAGCAGTACTTC. Translated, it gives CAISEESYEQYF. The chain carries TRBV10-3 and TRBJ2-7; D unclear. Between the trimmed V and J ends, which lost 2 bases and 1 base, there was a span of 3 bases. Looked up from germline, CDR1 is ENHRY and CDR2 is SYGVKD. The CDR3 sequence is 12 residues long.

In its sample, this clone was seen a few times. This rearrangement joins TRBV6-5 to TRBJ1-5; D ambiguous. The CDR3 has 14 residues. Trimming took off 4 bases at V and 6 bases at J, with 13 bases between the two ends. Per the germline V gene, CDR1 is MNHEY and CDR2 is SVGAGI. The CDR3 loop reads CASSWTGSGQPQHF. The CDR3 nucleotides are TGTGCCAGCAGTTGGACGGGGTCGGGTCAGCCCCAGCATTTT.

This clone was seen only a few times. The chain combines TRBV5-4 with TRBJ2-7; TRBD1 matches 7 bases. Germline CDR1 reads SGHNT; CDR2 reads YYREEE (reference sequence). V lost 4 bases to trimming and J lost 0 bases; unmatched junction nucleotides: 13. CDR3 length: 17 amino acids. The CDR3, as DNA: TGTGCCAGCAGCAAGGGGGCCGGCGTACCGAGCTCCTACGAGCAGTACTTC. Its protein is CASSKGAGVPSSYEQYF.

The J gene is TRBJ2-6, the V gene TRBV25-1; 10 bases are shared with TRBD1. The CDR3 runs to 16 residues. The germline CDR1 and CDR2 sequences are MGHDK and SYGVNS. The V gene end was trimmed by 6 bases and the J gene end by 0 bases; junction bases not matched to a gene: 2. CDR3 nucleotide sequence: TGTGCCAGCAGGGGACAGGGGTTCTCTGGGGCCAACGTCCTGACTTTC. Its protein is CASRGQGFSGANVLTF.

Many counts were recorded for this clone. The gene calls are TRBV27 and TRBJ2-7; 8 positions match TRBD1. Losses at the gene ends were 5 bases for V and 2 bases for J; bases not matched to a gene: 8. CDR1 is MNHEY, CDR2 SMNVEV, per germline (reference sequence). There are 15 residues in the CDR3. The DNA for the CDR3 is TGTGCCAGCAGTCCGGCCGGGACAGGAGCCTACGAGCAGTACTTC. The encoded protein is CASSPAGTGAYEQYF.

The chain's CDR3 is CACDRGGADTQYF. For the CDR3, the DNA is TGTGCCTGCGACAGGGGGGGCGCAGATACGCAGTATTTT. J is TRBJ2-3 and V is TRBV30, with TRBD1 identical over 9 bases. Per the germline V gene, CDR1 is GTSNPN and CDR2 is SVGIG (reference sequence). V trimming: 6 bases; J trimming: 4 bases; junction bases outside the gene matches: 5. The CDR3 sequence is 13 residues long.

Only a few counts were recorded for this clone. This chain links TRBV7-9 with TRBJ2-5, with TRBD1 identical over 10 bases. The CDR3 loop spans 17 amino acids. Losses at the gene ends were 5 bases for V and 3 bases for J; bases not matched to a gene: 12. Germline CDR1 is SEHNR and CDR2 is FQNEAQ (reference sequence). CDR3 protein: CASSPGDRGRKEETQYF. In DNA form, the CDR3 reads TGTGCCAGCAGCCCGGGAGACAGGGGGCGAAAGGAAGAGACCCAGTACTTC.

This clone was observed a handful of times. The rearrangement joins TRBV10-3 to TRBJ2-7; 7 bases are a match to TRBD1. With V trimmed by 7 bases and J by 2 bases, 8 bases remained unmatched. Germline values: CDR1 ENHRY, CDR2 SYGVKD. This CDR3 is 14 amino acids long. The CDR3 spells CAITAGTDTYEQYF. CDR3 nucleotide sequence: TGTGCCATCACGGCCGGGACAGATACCTACGAGCAGTACTTC.

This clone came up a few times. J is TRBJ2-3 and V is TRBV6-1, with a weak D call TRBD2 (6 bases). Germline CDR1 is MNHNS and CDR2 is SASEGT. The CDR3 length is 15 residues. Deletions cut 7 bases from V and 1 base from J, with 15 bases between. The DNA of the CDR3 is TGTGCCAGCAAGAGTGTAGCGGTCCGCACAGATACGCAGTATTTT. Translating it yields CASKSVAVRTDTQYF.

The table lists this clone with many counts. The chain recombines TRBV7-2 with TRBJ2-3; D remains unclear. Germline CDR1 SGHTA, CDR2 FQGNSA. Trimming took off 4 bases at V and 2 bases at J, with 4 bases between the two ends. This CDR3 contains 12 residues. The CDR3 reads CASSSYTDTQYF. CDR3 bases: TGTGCCAGCAGCTCATACACAGATACGCAGTATTTT.

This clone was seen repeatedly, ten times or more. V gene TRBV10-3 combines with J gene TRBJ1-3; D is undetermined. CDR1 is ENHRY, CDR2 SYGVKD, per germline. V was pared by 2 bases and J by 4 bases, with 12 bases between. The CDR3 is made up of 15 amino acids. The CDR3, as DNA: TGTGCCATCAGTGAGCGACCGGCGTCGGGAAACACCATATATTTT. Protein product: CAISERPASGNTIYF.

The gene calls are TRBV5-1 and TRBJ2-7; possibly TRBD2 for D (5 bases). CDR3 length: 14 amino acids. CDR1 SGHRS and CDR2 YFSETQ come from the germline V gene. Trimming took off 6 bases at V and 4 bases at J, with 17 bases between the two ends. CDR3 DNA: TGCGCCAGCACCGACCCGGGATCAGCGTACGAGCAGTACTTC. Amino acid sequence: CASTDPGSAYEQYF.